This T cell receptor beta chain stems from a study of OX40 agonist ivuxolimab in advanced cancers. Study overall: It was ivuxolimab, an agonistic anti-OX40 (CD134) antibody, that patients were treated with.

Clones were sequenced by immunoSEQ multiplex PCR, and TCRdb holds only the in-frame ones, with some missing. The table records more than 30,000 clones, about nine tenths of them present only once. Germline CDR1 is SNHLY and CDR2 is FYNNEI. The CDR3 loop spans 14 amino acids. Trimming at V came to 7 bases and at J to 6 bases, leaving 6 bases not matched to a gene. J is TRBJ2-1 and V is TRBV2; TRBD2 agrees at 10 bases. The sequence came from an adult with an advanced solid tumor such as melanoma, head and neck, liver or kidney cancer. This sample comprised CD4+ or CD8+ T cells sorted from blood, obtained in a trial of the OX40 agonist ivuxolimab. The CDR3 nucleotides are TGTGCCAGCAACCTAGCGGGAGCCGGCAATGAGCAGTTCTTC. Its translation: CASNLAGAGNEQFF.